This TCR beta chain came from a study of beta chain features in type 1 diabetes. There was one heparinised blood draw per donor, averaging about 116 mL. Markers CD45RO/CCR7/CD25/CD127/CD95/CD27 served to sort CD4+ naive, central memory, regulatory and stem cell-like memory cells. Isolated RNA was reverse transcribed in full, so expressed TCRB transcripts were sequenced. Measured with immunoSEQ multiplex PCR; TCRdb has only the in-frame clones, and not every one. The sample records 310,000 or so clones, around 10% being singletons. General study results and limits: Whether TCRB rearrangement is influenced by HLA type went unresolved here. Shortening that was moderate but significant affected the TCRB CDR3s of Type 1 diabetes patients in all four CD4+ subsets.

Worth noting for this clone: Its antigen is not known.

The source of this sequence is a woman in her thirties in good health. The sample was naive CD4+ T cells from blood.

The DNA of the CDR3 is TGTGCCAGCAGTTACTCGGGGGCCACCGAAAACATTCAGTACTTC. Translation gives CASSYSGATENIQYF. The chain carries TRBV6-5 and TRBJ2-4; tentatively, D is TRBD1 (6 bases). Between the trimmed V and J ends, which lost 0 bases and 5 bases, there was a span of 11 bases. This CDR3 region has 15 residues. In germline, CDR1 is MNHEY, CDR2 SVGAGI.